The sequence of this T cell receptor (beta chain) was determined in a study of tumor and adjacent non-tumor tissue in lung cancer. Study in general: Patients comprised about eleven adenocarcinoma, a couple of squamous cell carcinoma and 1 small cell lung cancer.

A single count supports this clonotype. The V gene end was trimmed by 5 bases and the J gene end by 11 bases; junction bases not matched to a gene: 8. CDR1 and CDR2 (germline): MNHEY, SVGAGI. The CDR3 consists of 12 residues. No cell sorting was done before RNA was extracted from the tissue. More than 3 cm separated this lung sample from the edge of the tumor. A modified ARM-PCR protocol with three rounds of nested PCR amplified TCRbeta. Using its own MiXCR run on the multiplex PCR reads, TCRdb lists one record per CDR3 protein. The sample consists of approximately 47,000 distinct CDR3 sequences, more than 55% of them appearing once.

This receptor was identified in a woman between 65 and 79 years old with non-small cell lung cancer. This chain connects TRBV6-5 to TRBJ2-5, with TRBD1 matching 7 bases. The specimen sequenced was distant non-tumor lung tissue. The chain's CDR3 is CASSTPGGPQYF. CDR3 DNA sequence: TGTGCCAGCAGTACGCCAGGGGGACCTCAGTACTTC.